This TCR delta chain is drawn from a study of Vδ1+ human thymocytes. The study's findings and limits: In the thymus, TRG and TRD repertoires looked highly polyclonal with Gaussian CDR3 lengths. Bulk data may be misread because of unexpected Vdelta2 sequences.

The CDR3 totals 23 residues. The J segment lost 2 bases and the V segment lost 2 bases, leaving 27 bases of the junction unmatched. In germline, CDR1 is TSWWSYY, CDR2 QGS. RNA was extracted from the cells and then reverse transcribed. Pooled V-gene forward primers with one constant-region reverse primer generated the CDR3 amplicons by multiplex PCR. TCRdb re-called clones from the multiplex PCR reads using CATT. Here the sample spans more than 25,000 delta-chain clones, 6.5% to 8% being singletons. Concerning this clone itself: Its antigen is unidentified.

J is TRDJ1 and V is TRDV1; 9 bases line up with TRDD3. Sample: Vdelta1+ gamma-delta thymocytes from the thymus. Subset denoted: FACS-sorted CD3+ TCRalphabeta- TCRVdelta1+ TCRVdelta2- thymocytes. The source is a girl under three years old who had congenital heart surgery. The CDR3 nucleotides read TGTGCTCTTGGGGAATTGGCTCCGCATCAATCCACCTCAGAGCTGGGGGATACCGATAAACTCATCTTT. This gives the protein CALGELAPHQSTSELGDTDKLIF.